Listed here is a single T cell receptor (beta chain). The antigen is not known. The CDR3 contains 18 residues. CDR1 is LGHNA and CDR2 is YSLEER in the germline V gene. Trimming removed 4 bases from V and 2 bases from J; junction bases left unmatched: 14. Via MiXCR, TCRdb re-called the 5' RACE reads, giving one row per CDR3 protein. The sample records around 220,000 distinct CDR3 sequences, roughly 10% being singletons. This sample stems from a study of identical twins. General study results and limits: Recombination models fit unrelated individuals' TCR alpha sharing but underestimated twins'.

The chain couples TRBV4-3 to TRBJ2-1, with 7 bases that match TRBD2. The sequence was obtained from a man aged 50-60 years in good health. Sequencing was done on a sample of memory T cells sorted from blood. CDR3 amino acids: CASSPMWGGGGPYNEQFF. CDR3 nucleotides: TGCGCCAGCAGCCCCATGTGGGGTGGGGGGGGACCCTACAATGAGCAGTTCTTC.